This is a list of T cell receptor beta chains from one sample in a study of cytomegalovirus exposure and HLA in healthy donors. Profiling relied on immunoSEQ multiplex PCR, and the TCRdb table lists in-frame clones only, not all of them. The sample gives about 130,000 clones, approximately 77% of which show up once; over 0.8% is in the top ten. Sequencing was carried out using PBMCs. Receptors originate from a woman aged 55-70 years in good health and CMV-seronegative. The CDR3 runs from the conserved cysteine through the conserved F or W. Each record gives: clone size, J gene, D gene, V gene, CDR3 DNA, CDR3 protein. D genes are given only for firm matches. A clone size is listed for some rows: how often the clone was seen (once, few, many), or a class if it is expanded.

>NA|TRBJ1-1|NA|TRBV7-6
TGTGCCAGCAGCTCACGGTTCGGCACTGAAGCTTTCTTT
CASSSRFGTEAFF
>NA|TRBJ2-5|NA|TRBV4-1
TGCGCCAGCAGCCTCCAACTAGAGCCCTCGGGGACCCAGTACTTC
CASSLQLEPSGTQYF
>NA|TRBJ1-2|NA|TRBV19
TGTGCCAGTAGTATAGATGGAACAGCCTATGGCTACACCTTC
CASSIDGTAYGYTF
>NA|TRBJ1-2|NA|TRBV18
TGTGCCAGCTCACCTGACCTTTCGCAGGGGCCCAGCTATGGCTACACCTTC
CASSPDLSQGPSYGYTF
>NA|TRBJ2-7|TRBD1|TRBV6-5
TGTGCCAGCAGCCCCCCGGGACAGCGCGAGCAGTACTTC
CASSPPGQREQYF
>NA|TRBJ2-7|TRBD1|TRBV29-1
TGCAGCGTTGAAGATACAGGGGGCCAGAACGAGCAGTACTTC
CSVEDTGGQNEQYF
>NA|TRBJ2-3|TRBD2|TRBV14
TGTGCCAGCAGCCAACCCGTGACTAGCGCGACAGATACGCAGTATTTT
CASSQPVTSATDTQYF
>NA|TRBJ2-1|TRBD2|TRBV27
TGTGCCAGCAGTTCCCTACACGGGACTAGCTACAATGAGCAGTTCTTC
CASSSLHGTSYNEQFF
>NA|TRBJ2-3|TRBD1|TRBV9
TGTGCCAGCAGCCGGAATGCAGACAGGGGCGGCACAGATACGCAGTATTTT
CASSRNADRGGTDTQYF
>NA|TRBJ2-7|NA|TRBV5-1
TGCGCCAGCAGCTCCGGGACCTACGAGCAGTACTTC
CASSSGTYEQYF
>NA|TRBJ2-5|NA|TRBV4-2
TGTGCCAGCAGCCAAGAGGGGCGGAGCCACCAAGAGACCCAGTACTTC
CASSQEGRSHQETQYF
>NA|TRBJ1-2|NA|TRBV4-1
TGCGCCAGCAGCCAGATAGGGGCGAGGTATGGCTACACCTTC
CASSQIGARYGYTF
>NA|TRBJ1-6|NA|TRBV7-2
TGTGCCAGCAGGTTTACCGGGGGGACCCTCCACTTT
CASRFTGGTLHF
>once|TRBJ2-7|NA|TRBV28
TGTGCCAGCAGTTCCCCGCGGAGTCCTATTGACGAGCAGTACTTC
CASSSPRSPIDEQYF
>NA|TRBJ2-7|NA|TRBV5-1
TGCGCCAGCAATGGGGACTTCTACGAGCAGTACTTC
CASNGDFYEQYF